The rows below give T cell receptor beta chains drawn from one sample of a study of blood T cell repertoires in COVID-19. TCRdb's table, derived via immunoSEQ multiplex PCR, lists solely in-frame clones and lacks some. The table lists about 300,000 clones, roughly 90% of them singletons. The sample taken for sequencing was PBMCs or T cells enriched from blood (not recorded which). The receptors derive from a woman between 50 and 59 years old who had been exposed to COVID-19. Each CDR3 is given with its conserved first and last residue. The D gene is left open where the match is weak. Rows may omit the clone size; those that give it use once, few, many or a size class.

clone size,V gene,D gene,J gene,CDR3 DNA,CDR3 protein
NA,TRBV19,NA,TRBJ2-1,TGTGCCAGTAGTATTGGGCTACAGGGCAATGAGCAGTTCTTC,CASSIGLQGNEQFF
NA,TRBV12-5,TRBD1,TRBJ1-4,TGTGCTAGTGGTTTGGCGAGACAGGGAATTAATGAAAAACTGTTTTTT,CASGLARQGINEKLFF
NA,TRBV4-2,TRBD2,TRBJ2-5,TGTGCCAGCAGCCAAGACCCACTAGCGGGGAATAACCGGGAGACCCAGTACTTC,CASSQDPLAGNNRETQYF
NA,TRBV7-9,NA,TRBJ2-5,TGTGCCAGCAGCTCGAAACTTCGGACAGCTATACAAGAGACCCAGTACTTC,CASSSKLRTAIQETQYF
once,TRBV6-4,NA,TRBJ2-2,TGTGCCAGCAGACTACAGGACGCGGCCGGGGAGCTGTTTTTT,CASRLQDAAGELFF
NA,TRBV7-9,NA,TRBJ2-1,TGTGCCAGCAGCTCCCCGGACGGGAGCTCCTACAATGAGCAGTTCTTC,CASSSPDGSSYNEQFF
once,TRBV20-1,NA,TRBJ1-1,TGCAGTGCAGGCGGAAACACTGAAGCTTTCTTT,CSAGGNTEAFF
NA,TRBV28,TRBD1,TRBJ1-2,TGTGCCAGCGGGGGGACAGGGTGGTATGGCTACACCTTC,CASGGTGWYGYTF
NA,TRBV6-5,NA,TRBJ1-5,TGTGCCAGCAGGCCCGGGGGACTCCCGGAAGGGGCCCAGCATTTT,CASRPGGLPEGAQHF
NA,TRBV23-1,NA,TRBJ1-5,TGCGCCAGCAGTCAGTCGACAGAAATCAGCAATCAGCCCCAGCATTTT,CASSQSTEISNQPQHF
NA,TRBV9,TRBD1,TRBJ1-2,TGTGCCAGCAGCGTAGAACCCGGGACAGAGGTAAACTATGGCTACACCTTC,CASSVEPGTEVNYGYTF
NA,TRBV11-2,TRBD2,TRBJ2-7,TGTGCCAGCAGCTTCGAGACTAGCTCCATATACGAGCAGTACTTC,CASSFETSSIYEQYF
few,TRBV3-1/TRBV3-2,TRBD1,TRBJ1-4,TGTGCCAGCAGACGCATGACAGGGTTGTCCGAAAAACTGTTTTTT,CASRRMTGLSEKLFF
NA,TRBV6-5,TRBD2,TRBJ2-1,TGTGCCAGCGGACTAGCGGGGGCCCACAATGAGCAGTTCTTC,CASGLAGAHNEQFF
once,TRBV2,NA,TRBJ2-3,TGTGCCAGCAGGGCCCTTGGCACAGATACGCAGTATTTT,CASRALGTDTQYF
once,TRBV3-1/TRBV3-2,NA,TRBJ2-1,TGTGCCAGCAGCCTAAAGGCTAGGTCCTACAATGAGCAGTTCTTC,CASSLKARSYNEQFF
NA,TRBV7-2,TRBD1,TRBJ1-6,TGTGCCAGCAGCCGGGACAGTACCTACTCACCCCTCCACTTT,CASSRDSTYSPLHF
NA,TRBV5-4,NA,TRBJ1-4,TGTGCCAGCAGCCCTACGCCCGGGACCGCGGGGGAAAAACTGTTTTTT,CASSPTPGTAGEKLFF
NA,TRBV27,NA,TRBJ2-1,TGTGCCAGCAGTCCCAGGGGAAACACCTACAATGAGCAGTTCTTC,CASSPRGNTYNEQFF
NA,TRBV3-1/TRBV3-2,NA,TRBJ1-2,TGTGCCAGCAGCCAAGCGGACAAAATCTATGGCTACACCTTC,CASSQADKIYGYTF
NA,TRBV2,TRBD2,TRBJ2-7,TGTGCCAGCAGTGTCCTAGCGGGGGGGTCCTACGAGCAGTACTTC,CASSVLAGGSYEQYF
NA,TRBV2,TRBD1,TRBJ1-4,TGTGCCAGCAGGAATCCAGGGGGTAATGAAAAACTGTTTTTT,CASRNPGGNEKLFF
NA,TRBV5-1,NA,TRBJ2-7,TGCGCCAGCAGCCTGACGGACACCACCTCCTACGAGCAGTACTTC,CASSLTDTTSYEQYF
NA,TRBV5-1,TRBD2,TRBJ2-1,TGCGCCAGCAGCTTATCTAGCGGGGGGGCCAATGAGCAGTTCTTC,CASSLSSGGANEQFF
NA,TRBV5-6,TRBD1,TRBJ2-7,TGTGCCAGCAGCATGGGGACAGGAACCTACGAGCAGTACTTC,CASSMGTGTYEQYF
NA,TRBV7-6,NA,TRBJ2-1,TGTGCCAGCAGCTTTTTCGGGGGTGACTCCTACAATGAGCAGTTCTTC,CASSFFGGDSYNEQFF
NA,TRBV6-5,TRBD2,TRBJ2-4,TGTGCCAGCAGCGCCCGGGGGGTGAACATTCAGTACTTC,CASSARGVNIQYF
NA,TRBV5-4,TRBD2,TRBJ2-5,TGTGCCAGCAGCTTGGCGGGGGGTACGAAAGAGACCCAGTACTTC,CASSLAGGTKETQYF
NA,TRBV4-2,NA,TRBJ2-5,TGTGCCAGCAGCCAAGGACGGGTGGAGACCCAGTACTTC,CASSQGRVETQYF
NA,TRBV19,TRBD1,TRBJ1-5,TGTGCCAGTCCTGGACAGGGGGATCAGCCCCAGCATTTT,CASPGQGDQPQHF
NA,TRBV4-2,NA,TRBJ2-7,TGTGCCAGCAGCCTAGATGCGGGATTCTCCTACGAGCAGTACTTC,CASSLDAGFSYEQYF
NA,TRBV3-1/TRBV3-2,NA,TRBJ1-2,TGTGCCAGCAGCCAAATGGGCTCACGCGACTATGGCTACACCTTC,CASSQMGSRDYGYTF
NA,TRBV7-9,NA,TRBJ2-5,TGTGCCAGCAGAGAAGGCGGGGAAGAGACCCAGTACTTC,CASREGGEETQYF
once,TRBV11-1,TRBD1,TRBJ2-1,TGTGCCAGCAGCTTAGAGGGACAGGGGTACAATGAGCAGTTCTTC,CASSLEGQGYNEQFF
NA,TRBV4-1,TRBD1,TRBJ1-2,TGCGCCAGCAGCCGGCTAGACAGGGCCACCTATGGCTACACCTTC,CASSRLDRATYGYTF
NA,TRBV11-2,NA,TRBJ2-2,TGTGCCACCTCCCCGCCCCAGGCCGGGGAGCTGTTTTTT,CATSPPQAGELFF
NA,TRBV27,TRBD1,TRBJ1-2,TGTGCCAGCAGTTTATCAGTGGGGACAGGCTATGGCTACACCTTC,CASSLSVGTGYGYTF
NA,TRBV28,TRBD1,TRBJ1-2,TGTGCCAGCAGTATACAGGGGGCGCAAGGCTACACCTTC,CASSIQGAQGYTF
NA,TRBV24-1,NA,TRBJ2-7,TGTGCCACCAGTGACTACAGGGCCCCTAGCGAGCAGTACTTC,CATSDYRAPSEQYF
NA,TRBV30,NA,TRBJ1-3,TGTGCCTGGAGTATTCCAGGGGTAAGCTCTGGAAACACCATATATTTT,CAWSIPGVSSGNTIYF
few,TRBV7-2,TRBD2,TRBJ2-5,TGTGCCAGCAGCGCGGGGATGGCTAGCGGGTACCAAGAGACCCAGTACTTC,CASSAGMASGYQETQYF
NA,TRBV11-1,TRBD1,TRBJ1-1,TGTGCCAGCAACTTTGGGACAGGGATGAACACTGAAGCTTTCTTT,CASNFGTGMNTEAFF
NA,TRBV19,NA,TRBJ1-1,TGTTCATCGGGGGGGCTGCCTTTGAACACTGAAGCTTTCTTT,CSSGGLPLNTEAFF